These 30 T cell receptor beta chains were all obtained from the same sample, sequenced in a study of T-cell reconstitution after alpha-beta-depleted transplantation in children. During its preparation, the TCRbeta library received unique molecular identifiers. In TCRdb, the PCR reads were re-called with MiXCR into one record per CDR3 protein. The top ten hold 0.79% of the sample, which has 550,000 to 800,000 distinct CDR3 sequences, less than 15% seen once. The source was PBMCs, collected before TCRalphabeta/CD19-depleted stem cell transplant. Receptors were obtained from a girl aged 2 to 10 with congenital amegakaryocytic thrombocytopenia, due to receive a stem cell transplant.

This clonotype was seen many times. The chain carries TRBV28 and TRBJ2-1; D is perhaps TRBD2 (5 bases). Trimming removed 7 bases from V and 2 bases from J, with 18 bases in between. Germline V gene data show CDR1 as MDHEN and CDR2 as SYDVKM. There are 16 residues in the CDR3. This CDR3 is CASTPNSVNAYNEQFF. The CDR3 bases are TGTGCCAGCACCCCAAATAGCGTCAACGCCTACAATGAGCAGTTCTTC.

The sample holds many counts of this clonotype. CDR3 nucleotides: TGCAGCGTTGAGCCGGGACTAGCGGGCAATGAGCAGTTCTTC. This translates into CSVEPGLAGNEQFF. This chain joins TRBV29-1 and TRBJ2-1; 12 positions agree with TRBD2. V shed 3 bases and J 6 bases; nucleotides not matched to a gene: 3. The CDR3 is 14 amino acids. Germline CDR1 and CDR2: SQVTM and ANQGSEA.

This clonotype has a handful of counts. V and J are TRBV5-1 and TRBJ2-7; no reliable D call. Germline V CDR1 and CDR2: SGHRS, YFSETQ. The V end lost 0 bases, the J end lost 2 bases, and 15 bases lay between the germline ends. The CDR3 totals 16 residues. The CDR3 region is CASSLGDAIPTYEQYF. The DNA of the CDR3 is TGCGCCAGCAGCTTGGGGGATGCAATCCCCACCTACGAGCAGTACTTC.

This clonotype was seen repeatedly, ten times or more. CDR3 nucleotides: TGTGCCAGCAGTTCGGCTCGGTACGCGGGCTCCGAGCAGTACTTC. This translates into CASSSARYAGSEQYF. The chain employs TRBV12-3 or TRBV12-4 and TRBJ2-7; the D gene is possibly TRBD2 (5 bases). V was cut by 4 bases and J by 6 bases, with 19 bases left in between. The CDR3 consists of 15 residues.

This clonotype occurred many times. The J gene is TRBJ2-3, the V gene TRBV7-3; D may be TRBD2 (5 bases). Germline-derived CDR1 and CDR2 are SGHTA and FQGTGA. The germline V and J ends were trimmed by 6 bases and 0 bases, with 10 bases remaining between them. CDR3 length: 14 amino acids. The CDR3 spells CASSYGLSTDTQYF. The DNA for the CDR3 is TGTGCCAGCAGTTACGGACTCAGCACAGATACGCAGTATTTT.

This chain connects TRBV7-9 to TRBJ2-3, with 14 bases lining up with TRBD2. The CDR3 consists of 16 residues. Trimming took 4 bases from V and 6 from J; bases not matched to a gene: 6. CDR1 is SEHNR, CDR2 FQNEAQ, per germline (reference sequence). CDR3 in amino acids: CASSSPGLAGADTQYF. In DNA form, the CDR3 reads TGTGCCAGCAGCTCTCCGGGACTAGCGGGAGCGGATACGCAGTATTTT. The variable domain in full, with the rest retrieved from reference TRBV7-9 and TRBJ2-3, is DTGVSQNPRHKITKRGQNVTFRCDPISEHNRLYWYRQTLGQGPEFLTYFQNEAQLEKSRLLSDRFSAERPKGSFSTLEIQRTEQGDSAMYLCASSSPGLAGADTQYFGPGTRLTVL.

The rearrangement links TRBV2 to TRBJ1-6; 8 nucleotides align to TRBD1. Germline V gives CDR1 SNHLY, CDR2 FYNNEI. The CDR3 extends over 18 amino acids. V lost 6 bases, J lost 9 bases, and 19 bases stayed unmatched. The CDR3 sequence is CASSPGQGWSVASSPLHF. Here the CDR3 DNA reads TGTGCCAGCAGCCCCGGACAGGGATGGTCGGTAGCGTCTTCACCCCTCCACTTT.

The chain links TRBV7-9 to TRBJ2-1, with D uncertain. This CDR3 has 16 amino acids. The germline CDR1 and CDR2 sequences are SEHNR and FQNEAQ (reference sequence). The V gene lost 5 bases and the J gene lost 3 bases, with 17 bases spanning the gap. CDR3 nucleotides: TGTGCCAGCAGCCCTAGTTCCTCGGCGATCTACAATGAGCAGTTCTTC. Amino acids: CASSPSSSAIYNEQFF.

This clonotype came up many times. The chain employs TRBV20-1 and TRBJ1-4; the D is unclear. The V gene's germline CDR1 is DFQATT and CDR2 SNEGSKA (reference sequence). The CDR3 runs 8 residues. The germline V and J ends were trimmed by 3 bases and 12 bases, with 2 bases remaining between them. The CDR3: CSASQLFF. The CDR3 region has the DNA TGCAGTGCTAGCCAACTGTTTTTT.

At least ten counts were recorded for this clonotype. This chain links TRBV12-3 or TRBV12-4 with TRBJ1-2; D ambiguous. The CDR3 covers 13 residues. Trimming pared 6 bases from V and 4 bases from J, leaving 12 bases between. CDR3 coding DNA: TGTGCCAGCAGCCCTGACATAGTCTATGGCTACACCTTC. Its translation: CASSPDIVYGYTF.

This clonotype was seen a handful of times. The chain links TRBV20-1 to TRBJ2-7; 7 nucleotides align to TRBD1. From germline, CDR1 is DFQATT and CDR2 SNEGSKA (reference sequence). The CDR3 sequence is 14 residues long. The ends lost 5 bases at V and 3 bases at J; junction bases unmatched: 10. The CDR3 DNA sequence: TGCAGTGCTCAAAGCCGGGACAGCCTCTACGAGCAGTACTTC. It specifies CSAQSRDSLYEQYF.

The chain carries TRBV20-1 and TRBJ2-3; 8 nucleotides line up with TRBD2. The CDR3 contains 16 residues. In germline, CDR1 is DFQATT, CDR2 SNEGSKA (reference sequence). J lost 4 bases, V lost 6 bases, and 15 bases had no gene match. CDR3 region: CSAPGRYSGSSDTQYF. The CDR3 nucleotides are TGCAGTGCGCCCGGGCGCTACAGCGGGAGCTCAGATACGCAGTATTTT.

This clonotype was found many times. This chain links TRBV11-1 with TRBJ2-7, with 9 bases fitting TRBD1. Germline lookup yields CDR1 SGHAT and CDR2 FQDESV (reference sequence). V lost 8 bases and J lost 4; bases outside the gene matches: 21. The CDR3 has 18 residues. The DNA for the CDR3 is TGTGCCAGCGGTCCGGGACAGGGCCCCAAAAGGGCTCCTTACGAGCAGTACTTC. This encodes CASGPGQGPKRAPYEQYF.

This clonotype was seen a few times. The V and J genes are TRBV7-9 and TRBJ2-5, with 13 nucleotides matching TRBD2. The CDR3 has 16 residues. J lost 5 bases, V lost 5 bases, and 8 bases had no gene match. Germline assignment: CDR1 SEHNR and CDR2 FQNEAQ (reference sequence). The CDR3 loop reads CASSDRTSGSAETQYF. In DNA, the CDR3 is TGTGCCAGCAGCGATAGGACTAGCGGGAGTGCGGAGACCCAGTACTTC.

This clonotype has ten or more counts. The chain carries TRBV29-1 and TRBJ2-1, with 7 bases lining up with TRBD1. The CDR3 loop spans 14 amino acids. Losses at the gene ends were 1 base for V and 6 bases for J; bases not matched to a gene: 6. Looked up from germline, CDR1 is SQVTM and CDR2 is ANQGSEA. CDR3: CSVEARTGLNEQFF. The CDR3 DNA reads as TGCAGCGTTGAAGCTCGGACAGGTCTCAATGAGCAGTTCTTC.

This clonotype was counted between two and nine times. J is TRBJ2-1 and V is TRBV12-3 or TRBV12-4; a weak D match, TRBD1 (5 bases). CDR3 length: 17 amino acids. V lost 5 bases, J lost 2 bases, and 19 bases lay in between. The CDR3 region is CASSSPRPGPTYNEQFF. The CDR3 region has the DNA TGTGCCAGCAGTAGCCCACGTCCAGGGCCTACCTACAATGAGCAGTTCTTC.

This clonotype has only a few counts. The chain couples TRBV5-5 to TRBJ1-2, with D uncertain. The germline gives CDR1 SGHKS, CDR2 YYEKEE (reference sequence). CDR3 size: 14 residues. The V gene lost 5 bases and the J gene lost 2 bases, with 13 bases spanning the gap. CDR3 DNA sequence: TGTGCCAGCAGAAATTTAGCGGGAAACTATGGCTACACCTTC. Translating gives CASRNLAGNYGYTF. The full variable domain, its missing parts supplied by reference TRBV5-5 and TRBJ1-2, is DAGVTQSPTHLIKTRGQQVTLRCSPISGHKSVSWYQQVLGQGPQFIFQYYEKEERGRGNFPDRFSARQFPNYSSELNVNALLLGDSALYLCASRNLAGNYGYTFGSGTRLTVV.

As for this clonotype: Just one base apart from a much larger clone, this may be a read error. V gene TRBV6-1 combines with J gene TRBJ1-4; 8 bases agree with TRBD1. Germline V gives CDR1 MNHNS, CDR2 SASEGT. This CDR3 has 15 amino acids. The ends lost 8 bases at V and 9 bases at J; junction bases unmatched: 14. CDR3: CASSLLQGGTQKLFF. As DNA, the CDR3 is TGTGCCAGCTCACTGCTACAGGGGGGGACTCAAAAACTGTTTTTT.

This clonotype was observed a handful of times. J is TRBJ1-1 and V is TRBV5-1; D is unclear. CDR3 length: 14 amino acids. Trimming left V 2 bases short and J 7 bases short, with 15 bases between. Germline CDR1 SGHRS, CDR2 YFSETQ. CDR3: CASSLEREGGEAFF. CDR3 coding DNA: TGCGCCAGCAGCTTAGAGCGAGAGGGCGGTGAAGCTTTCTTT. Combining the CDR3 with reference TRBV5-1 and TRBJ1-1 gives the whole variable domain KAGVTQTPRYLIKTRGQQVTLSCSPISGHRSVSWYQQTPGQGLQFLFEYFSETQRNKGNFPGRFSGRQFSNSRSEMNVSTLELGDSALYLCASSLEREGGEAFFGQGTRLTVV.

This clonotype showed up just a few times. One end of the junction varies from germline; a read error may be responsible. CDR3 residues: CASSLNSIDTQYF. CDR3 coding DNA: TGTGCCAGCAGTTTAAACAGCATAGATACGCAGTATTTT. V is TRBV12-3 or TRBV12-4 and J is TRBJ2-3; D unclear. The CDR3 loop spans 13 amino acids.

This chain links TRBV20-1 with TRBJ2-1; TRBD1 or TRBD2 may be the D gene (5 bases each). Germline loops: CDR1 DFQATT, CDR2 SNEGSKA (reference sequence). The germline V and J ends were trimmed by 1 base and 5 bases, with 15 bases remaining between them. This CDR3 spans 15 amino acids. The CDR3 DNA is TGCAGTGCTAGAGGGGGCCGGACTGGAGACAATGAGCAGTTCTTC. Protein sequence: CSARGGRTGDNEQFF.

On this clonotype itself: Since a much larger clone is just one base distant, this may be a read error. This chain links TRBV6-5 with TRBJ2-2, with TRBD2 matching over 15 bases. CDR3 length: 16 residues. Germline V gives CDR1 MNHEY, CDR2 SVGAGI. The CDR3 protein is CACSSGTSGRNGELFF. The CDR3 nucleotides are TGTGCCTGCAGTTCAGGGACTAGCGGGAGGAACGGGGAGCTGTTTTTT.

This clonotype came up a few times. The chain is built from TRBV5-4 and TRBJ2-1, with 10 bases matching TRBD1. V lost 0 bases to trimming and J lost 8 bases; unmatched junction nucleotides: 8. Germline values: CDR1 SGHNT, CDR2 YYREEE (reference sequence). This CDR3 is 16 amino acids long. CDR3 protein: CASSLAQRTGGDEQFF. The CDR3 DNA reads TGTGCCAGCAGCTTGGCCCAAAGGACAGGGGGGGATGAGCAGTTCTTC.

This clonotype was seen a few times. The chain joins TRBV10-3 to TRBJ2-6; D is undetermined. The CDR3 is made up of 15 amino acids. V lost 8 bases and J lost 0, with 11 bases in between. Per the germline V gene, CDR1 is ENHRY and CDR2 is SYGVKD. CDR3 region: CAIAELFSGANVLTF. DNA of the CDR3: TGTGCCATCGCGGAGTTATTCTCTGGGGCCAACGTCCTGACTTTC.

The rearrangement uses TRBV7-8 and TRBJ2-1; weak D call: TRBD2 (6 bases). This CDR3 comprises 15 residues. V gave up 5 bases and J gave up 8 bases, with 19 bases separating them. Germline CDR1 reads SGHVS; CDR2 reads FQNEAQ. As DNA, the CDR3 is TGTGCCAGCAGCAACGGGACTCCTCACTCCTATGAGCAGTTCTTC. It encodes CASSNGTPHSYEQFF.

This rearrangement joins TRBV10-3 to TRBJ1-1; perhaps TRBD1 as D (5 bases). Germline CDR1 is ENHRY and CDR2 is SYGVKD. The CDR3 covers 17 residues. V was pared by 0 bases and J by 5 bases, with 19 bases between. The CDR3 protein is CAISESIPISQGTEAFF. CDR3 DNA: TGTGCCATCAGTGAGTCGATACCGATAAGCCAGGGAACTGAAGCTTTCTTT.

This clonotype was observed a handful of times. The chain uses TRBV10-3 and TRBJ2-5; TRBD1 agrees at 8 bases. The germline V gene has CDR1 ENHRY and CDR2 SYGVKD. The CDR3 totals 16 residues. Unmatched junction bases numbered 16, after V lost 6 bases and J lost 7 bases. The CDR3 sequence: CAISLETGDLGGTQYF. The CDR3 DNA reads TGTGCCATCAGCCTTGAGACAGGGGACCTAGGGGGGACCCAGTACTTC.

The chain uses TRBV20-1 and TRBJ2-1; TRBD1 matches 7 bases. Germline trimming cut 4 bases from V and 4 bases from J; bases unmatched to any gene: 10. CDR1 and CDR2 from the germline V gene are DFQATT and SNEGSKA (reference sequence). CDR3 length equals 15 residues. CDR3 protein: CSAINRDSLYNEQFF. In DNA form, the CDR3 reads TGCAGTGCTATTAACCGGGACAGCCTGTACAATGAGCAGTTCTTC.

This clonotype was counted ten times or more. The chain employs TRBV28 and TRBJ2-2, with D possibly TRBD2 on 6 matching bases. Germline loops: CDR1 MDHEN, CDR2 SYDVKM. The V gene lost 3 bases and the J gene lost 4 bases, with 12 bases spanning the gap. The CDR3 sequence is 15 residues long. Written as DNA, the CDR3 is TGTGCCAGCAGTTTCCGAGGACTAACCACCGGGGAGCTGTTTTTT. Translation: CASSFRGLTTGELFF.

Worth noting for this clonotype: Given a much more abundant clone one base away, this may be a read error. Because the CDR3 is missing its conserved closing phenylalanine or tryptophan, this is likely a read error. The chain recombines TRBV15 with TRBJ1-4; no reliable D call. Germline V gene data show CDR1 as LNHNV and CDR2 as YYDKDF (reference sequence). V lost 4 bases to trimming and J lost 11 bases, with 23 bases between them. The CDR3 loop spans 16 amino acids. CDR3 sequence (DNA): TGTGCCACCAGCACGCAAGTTATCTTATCTGGTGACAAACTGTTTTCT. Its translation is CATSTQVILSGDKLFS.